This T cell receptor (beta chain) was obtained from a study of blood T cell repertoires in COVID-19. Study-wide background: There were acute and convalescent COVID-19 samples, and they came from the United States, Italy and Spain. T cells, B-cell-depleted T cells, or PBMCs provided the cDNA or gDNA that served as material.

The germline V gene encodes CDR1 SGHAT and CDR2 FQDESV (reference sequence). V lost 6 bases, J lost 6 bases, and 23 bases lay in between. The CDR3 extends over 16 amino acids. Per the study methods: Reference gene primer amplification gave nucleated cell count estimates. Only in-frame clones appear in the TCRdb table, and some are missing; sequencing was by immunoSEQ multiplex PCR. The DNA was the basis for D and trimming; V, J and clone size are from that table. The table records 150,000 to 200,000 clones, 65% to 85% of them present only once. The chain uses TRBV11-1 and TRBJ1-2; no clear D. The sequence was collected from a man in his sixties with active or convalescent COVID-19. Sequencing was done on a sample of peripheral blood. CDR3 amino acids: CASSSRNGVYLDGYTF. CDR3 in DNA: TGTGCCAGCAGTTCCCGGAACGGGGTTTACCTCGATGGCTACACCTTC.